This TCR beta chain was recorded in a study of cytomegalovirus exposure and HLA in healthy donors. Overall study results and limits: Rarity marked most TCR sequences, yet some public TCRs occurred in many donors. Altogether, around 160 TCR beta chains were recorded as cytomegalovirus-associated.

A word on this clone: Its antigen is undetermined.

The CDR3 length is 14 residues. Germline V lookup: CDR1 SGHDN, CDR2 FVKESK. V was shortened by 4 bases and J by 3 bases, with 13 bases between the two germline ends. The PCR had 60 Vbeta and 13 Jbeta primers. The protocol was immunoSEQ multiplex PCR, while the TCRdb copy is restricted to in-frame clones and leaves out a portion. The sample has 84,000 or so clones; approximately 79% are singletons. This clonotype was sampled from a man aged 25 to 45 in good health and CMV-seronegative. The specimen sequenced was PBMCs. This chain uses TRBV14 with TRBJ2-7; unclear D gene. This chain's CDR3 is CASSPPGDDYEQYF. The CDR3 nucleotides are TGTGCCAGCAGCCCCCCAGGTGACGACTACGAGCAGTACTTC.